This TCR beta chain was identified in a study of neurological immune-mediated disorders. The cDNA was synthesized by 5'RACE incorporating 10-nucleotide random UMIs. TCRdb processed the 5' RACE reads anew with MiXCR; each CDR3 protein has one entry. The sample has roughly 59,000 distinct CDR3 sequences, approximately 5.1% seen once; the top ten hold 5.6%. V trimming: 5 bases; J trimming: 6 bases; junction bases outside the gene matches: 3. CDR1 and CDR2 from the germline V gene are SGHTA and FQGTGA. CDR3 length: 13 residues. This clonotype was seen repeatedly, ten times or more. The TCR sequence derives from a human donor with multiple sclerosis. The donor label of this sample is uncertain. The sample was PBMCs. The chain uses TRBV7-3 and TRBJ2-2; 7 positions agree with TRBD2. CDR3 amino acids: CASSAGLAGELFF. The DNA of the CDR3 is TGTGCCAGCAGCGCCGGACTAGCCGGGGAGCTGTTTTTT.